This TCR beta chain was documented in a study of a mutant IDH1 vaccine in newly diagnosed glioma. Study-level background: Patients were pretreated with radiotherapy, temozolomide, or both, mostly both.

The CDR3 contains 16 residues. Time point given: baseline, week 1 (first vaccination visit). The treatment denotes: pre-vaccination baseline after standard-of-care therapy. This clone was seen a few times. The antigen remains unidentified. Measured with immunoSEQ multiplex PCR; TCRdb has only the in-frame clones, and not every one. The table shows 30,000 to 40,000 clones, with 75% to 85% occurring only once. Study-level findings and limits: Pseudoprogression seemingly bore no relation to changes in top peripheral T cell clonotypes. Of all patients, 85% to 95% showed vaccine-induced immune responses.

The sample was PBMCs, taken from a glioma patient treated with radiotherapy, temozolomide or both. This sequence joins TRBV21-1 and TRBJ1-4. TRBV21-1 is annotated as a pseudogene. The receptor comes from a man aged 40-49 years with glioma. Some clones in this sample may be carry-over from other donors' samples. CDR3 protein: CASSKVRETWGEKLFF. The CDR3, as DNA: TGTGCCAGCAGCAAAGTCCGGGAGACTTGGGGGGAAAAACTGTTTTTT.